The 26 T cell receptor beta chains below come from one sample, sequenced in a study of cytomegalovirus exposure and HLA in healthy donors. The PCR ran on 60 Vbeta and 13 Jbeta primers. The data were produced by immunoSEQ multiplex PCR, yet TCRdb's version contains in-frame clones alone and is incomplete. This table holds under 50,000 clones, around 90% found once. The sequencing input was PBMCs. Receptor source: a woman aged 40 to 50 in good health and CMV-seropositive.

The J gene is TRBJ2-7, the V gene TRBV19; 11 positions agree with TRBD2. V was pared by 2 bases and J by 0 bases, with 3 bases of the junction left unmatched. This CDR3 has 16 amino acids. Germline CDR1 is LNHDA and CDR2 is SQIVND (reference sequence). The CDR3 nucleotides are TGTGCCAGTAGTATAAAGACTAGCGGGGCCTCCTACGAGCAGTACTTC. The encoded protein is CASSIKTSGASYEQYF.

The chain employs TRBV6-5 and TRBJ1-4, with D perhaps TRBD1 (5 bases). CDR3 length equals 16 residues. V lost 2 bases and J 4 bases, leaving 14 bases between the germline ends. Germline CDR1 MNHEY, CDR2 SVGAGI. This CDR3 reads CASSYGLGQGNEKLFF. The CDR3 DNA reads TGTGCCAGCAGTTACGGGTTGGGGCAGGGTAATGAAAAACTGTTTTTT.

The V gene is TRBV27, the J gene TRBJ2-3, with TRBD1 as a possible D gene (6 bases). From germline, CDR1 is MNHEY and CDR2 SMNVEV (reference sequence). This CDR3 has 16 amino acids. Trimming took 3 bases from V and 3 from J, leaving 16 bases between them. DNA of the CDR3: TGTGCCAGCAGTTTTAGGTTAACAGGGATTACAGATACGCAGTATTTT. Translation gives CASSFRLTGITDTQYF.

The chain links TRBV19 to TRBJ1-4, with D hard to call. Germline CDR1 reads LNHDA; CDR2 reads SQIVND (reference sequence). Trimming removed 6 bases from V and 0 bases from J, with 8 bases in between. The CDR3 runs 14 residues. CDR3 in DNA: TGTGCCAGTAGACCGGGGACAACTAATGAAAAACTGTTTTTT. Its translation is CASRPGTTNEKLFF.

This clone was recorded once. The V call is TRBV10-3, the J call TRBJ2-7, with D uncertain. CDR1 ENHRY and CDR2 SYGVKD come from the germline V gene. The CDR3 extends over 15 amino acids. The V end was cut by 2 bases, the J end by 6 bases, with 17 bases between. This CDR3 reads CAISEVGSHRGEQYF. The CDR3 DNA follows: TGTGCCATCAGTGAGGTTGGATCCCATCGAGGCGAGCAGTACTTC.

The genes are TRBV5-4 and TRBJ1-5; tentative D call: TRBD1 (6 bases). Trimming pared 1 base from V and 0 bases from J, leaving 11 bases between. Germline assignment: CDR1 SGHNT and CDR2 YYREEE (reference sequence). This CDR3 has 16 amino acids. In nucleotides, the CDR3 is TGTGCCAGCAGCTTGACCACAGGGCTTAGCAATCAGCCCCAGCATTTT. Residues: CASSLTTGLSNQPQHF. Variable domain in full (rest from reference TRBV5-4 and TRBJ1-5): ETGVTQSPTHLIKTRGQQVTLRCSSQSGHNTVSWYQQALGQGPQFIFQYYREEENGRGNFPPRFSGLQFPNYSSELNVNALELDDSALYLCASSLTTGLSNQPQHFGDGTRLSIL.

This clone was counted a single time. The rearrangement uses TRBV19 and TRBJ1-5, with a weak D call TRBD1 (5 bases). The V end lost 1 base, the J end lost 0 bases, and 7 bases lay between the germline ends. Germline V CDR1 and CDR2: LNHDA, SQIVND (reference sequence). This CDR3 is 15 amino acids long. The CDR3 DNA follows: TGTGCCAGTAGTATAGTGCAGGGTAGCAATCAGCCCCAGCATTTT. Amino acids: CASSIVQGSNQPQHF.

The V gene is TRBV6-5, the J gene TRBJ1-1; D ambiguous. Germline CDR1 is MNHEY and CDR2 is SVGAGI. The ends were cut back, 5 bases at V and 1 base at J, with 8 bases in the middle. The CDR3 totals 13 residues. Here the CDR3 DNA reads TGTGCCAGCAGTCTCACAAGGAACACTGAAGCTTTCTTT. It yields the protein CASSLTRNTEAFF.

This sequence joins TRBV6-1 and TRBJ1-1; the D is unclear. Trimming took 7 bases from V and 7 from J, leaving 19 bases between them. The germline V gene has CDR1 MNHNS and CDR2 SASEGT. There are 14 residues in the CDR3. DNA of the CDR3: TGTGCCAGCATCCCCAAGCCCTCGTTGTTTGAAGCTTTCTTT. Protein sequence: CASIPKPSLFEAFF.

This chain connects TRBV27 to TRBJ1-2; TRBD1 matches 9 bases. This CDR3 is 14 amino acids long. The germline V gene has CDR1 MNHEY and CDR2 SMNVEV (reference sequence). After removal of 5 bases from V and 6 bases from J, the junction contained 7 bases not matched to a gene. The DNA for the CDR3 is TGTGCCAGCAGTCCGGGGACAGGGAGGAATGGCTACACCTTC. Amino acids: CASSPGTGRNGYTF.

The chain has TRBV28 and TRBJ2-7; 9 bases match TRBD2. Trimming at V came to 2 bases and at J to 4 bases, leaving 9 bases not matched to a gene. The CDR3 loop spans 16 amino acids. Germline-derived CDR1 and CDR2 are MDHEN and SYDVKM. CDR3 loop: CASSLSGAGGSYEQYF. CDR3 nucleotide sequence: TGTGCCAGCAGTTTAAGCGGGGCGGGAGGGTCATACGAGCAGTACTTC.

The chain uses TRBV11-2 and TRBJ2-7; D ambiguous. V shed 1 base and J shed 5 bases, with 6 bases lying between them. The germline CDR1 and CDR2 sequences are SGHAT and FQNNGV. CDR3 length: 12 residues. CDR3 sequence reads: CASSLGVNEQYF. CDR3 bases: TGTGCCAGCAGCTTAGGAGTTAACGAGCAGTACTTC.

This chain joins TRBV7-9 and TRBJ1-2, with D possibly matching TRBD1 (5 bases). This CDR3 region has 13 residues. The V gene's germline CDR1 is SEHNR and CDR2 FQNEAQ (reference sequence). The V and J ends lost 5 bases and 2 bases respectively, with 9 bases between them. CDR3 residues: CASSKTENYGYTF. CDR3 bases: TGTGCCAGCAGCAAGACAGAGAACTATGGCTACACCTTC.

J is TRBJ2-3 and V is TRBV28; possibly TRBD2 for D (6 bases). Trimming stripped 1 base from V and 5 bases from J, with 19 bases between. The CDR3 consists of 17 residues. The germline V gene encodes CDR1 MDHEN and CDR2 SYDVKM. CDR3 bases: TGTGCCAGCAGTTTATCGGGGCGCGGGATTTTGAAAGATACGCAGTATTTT. It specifies CASSLSGRGILKDTQYF.

This sequence joins TRBV29-1 and TRBJ1-6; D unclear. Trimming took 6 bases from V and 9 from J, leaving 21 bases between them. There are 15 residues in the CDR3. In germline, CDR1 is SQVTM, CDR2 ANQGSEA. The CDR3 sequence is CSVGEGNHDSSPLHF. DNA of the CDR3: TGCAGCGTCGGTGAGGGTAATCATGATAGTTCACCCCTCCACTTT.

This rearrangement joins TRBV15 to TRBJ2-3; 7 bases align to TRBD2. The V and J ends lost 3 bases and 2 bases, in that order; junction bases with no gene match: 8. Germline lookup yields CDR1 LNHNV and CDR2 YYDKDF (reference sequence). The CDR3 is made up of 16 amino acids. CDR3 region: CATSRPSGGFTDTQYF. CDR3 DNA sequence: TGTGCCACCAGCAGGCCCTCGGGGGGATTCACAGATACGCAGTATTTT.

CDR3 residues: CASSHYEQYF. The CDR3, as DNA: TGTGCCAGCAGCCACTACGAGCAGTACTTC. The chain employs TRBV28 and TRBJ2-7; D is unresolved. Between the trimmed V and J ends, which lost 6 bases and 3 bases, there was a span of 3 bases. The CDR3 extends over 10 amino acids. Germline loops: CDR1 MDHEN, CDR2 SYDVKM.

The rearrangement uses TRBV4-2 and TRBJ2-5, with a possible D match to TRBD1 (5 bases). This CDR3 comprises 17 residues. V was shortened by 1 base and J by 3 bases, with 18 bases between the two germline ends. Germline values: CDR1 LGHNA, CDR2 YNFKEQ. CDR3: CASSQGASGQAKETQYF. The CDR3 DNA is TGTGCCAGCAGCCAAGGGGCTTCAGGGCAGGCTAAAGAGACCCAGTACTTC.

The chain couples TRBV28 to TRBJ1-2; D is possibly TRBD1 (5 bases). The CDR3 totals 12 residues. V dropped 8 bases and J dropped 1 base, with 8 bases sitting between them. Germline CDR1 MDHEN, CDR2 SYDVKM. CDR3 bases: TGTGCCAGCCGGGGGAATAACTATGGCTACACCTTC. Protein product: CASRGNNYGYTF.

The chain employs TRBV2 and TRBJ1-1; the D is unclear. CDR1 and CDR2 (germline): SNHLY, FYNNEI. The ends were cut back, 5 bases at V and 1 base at J, with 11 bases in the middle. The CDR3 totals 14 residues. CDR3 in amino acids: CASSPPGPNTEAFF. For the CDR3, the DNA is TGTGCCAGCAGTCCACCGGGTCCGAACACTGAAGCTTTCTTT.

The chain carries TRBV5-8 and TRBJ2-7; D gene uncertain. The CDR3 runs to 15 residues. CDR1 and CDR2 from the germline V gene are SGHTS and YDEGEE. Trimming pared 4 bases from V and 0 bases from J, leaving 14 bases between. The CDR3 reads CASSRSGGGSYEQYF. The CDR3 DNA reads TGTGCCAGCAGCCGGTCGGGTGGCGGCTCCTACGAGCAGTACTTC.

This clone showed up just a few times. The chain is built from TRBV19 and TRBJ2-1; TRBD2 is a possible D gene (5 bases). V was clipped by 6 bases and J by 7 bases, with 10 bases between them. The CDR3 length is 12 residues. CDR1 is LNHDA, CDR2 SQIVND, per germline (reference sequence). The CDR3 sequence: CASSPPGNEQFF. CDR3 nucleotide sequence: TGTGCCAGTAGCCCGCCGGGGAATGAGCAGTTCTTC. Looking up the rest from reference TRBV19 and TRBJ2-1 gives the full variable domain: DGGITQSPKYLFRKEGQNVTLSCEQNLNHDAMYWYRQDPGQGLRLIYYSQIVNDFQKGDIAEGYSVSREKKESFPLTVTSAQKNPTAFYLCASSPPGNEQFFGPGTRLTVL.

The chain recombines TRBV7-2 with TRBJ2-7; 8 bases fit TRBD2. V was clipped by 6 bases and J by 7 bases; unmatched bases: 8. The CDR3 sequence is 13 residues long. Germline CDR1 and CDR2: SGHTA and FQGNSA. This CDR3 reads CASSSIAGREQYF. The CDR3 DNA is TGTGCCAGCAGTTCGATAGCGGGACGGGAGCAGTACTTC. Looking up the rest from reference TRBV7-2 and TRBJ2-7 gives the full variable domain: GAGVSQSPSNKVTEKGKDVELRCDPISGHTALYWYRQSLGQGLEFLIYFQGNSAPDKSGLPSDRFSAERTGGSVSTLTIQRTQQEDSAVYLCASSSIAGREQYFGPGTRLTVT.

This rearrangement joins TRBV7-9 to TRBJ2-3, with 7 bases aligning to TRBD2. V lost 0 bases to trimming and J lost 0 bases; unmatched junction nucleotides: 3. Germline values: CDR1 SEHNR, CDR2 FQNEAQ (reference sequence). CDR3 length equals 16 residues. The CDR3 loop is CASSLASGPSTDTQYF. The DNA for the CDR3 is TGTGCCAGCAGCTTAGCTAGCGGGCCGAGCACAGATACGCAGTATTTT.

The chain couples TRBV18 to TRBJ1-1, with D perhaps matching TRBD1 (6 bases). The CDR3 length is 16 residues. CDR1 and CDR2 (germline): KGHSH, LQKENI. V dropped 3 bases and J dropped 1 base, with 15 bases sitting between them. The CDR3 spells CASSPSVGTTNTEAFF. CDR3 bases: TGTGCCAGCTCACCTTCCGTGGGGACAACGAACACTGAAGCTTTCTTT.

The chain recombines TRBV2 with TRBJ2-3, with D hard to call. Germline loops: CDR1 SNHLY, CDR2 FYNNEI. Trimming took 0 bases from V and 2 from J, leaving 12 bases between them. The CDR3 has 16 amino acids. The CDR3 sequence is CASSEASSAYTDTQYF. The CDR3 DNA sequence: TGTGCCAGCAGTGAAGCAAGCTCCGCTTACACAGATACGCAGTATTTT.